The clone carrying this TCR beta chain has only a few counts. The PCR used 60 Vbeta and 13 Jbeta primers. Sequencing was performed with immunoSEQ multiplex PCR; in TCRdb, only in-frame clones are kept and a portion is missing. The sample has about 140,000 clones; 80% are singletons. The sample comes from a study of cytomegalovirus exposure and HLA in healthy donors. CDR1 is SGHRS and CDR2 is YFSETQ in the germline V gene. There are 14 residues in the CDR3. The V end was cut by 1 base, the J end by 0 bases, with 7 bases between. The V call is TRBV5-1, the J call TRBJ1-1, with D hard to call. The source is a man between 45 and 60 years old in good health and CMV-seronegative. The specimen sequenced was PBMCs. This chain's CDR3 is CASSLRGMNTEAFF. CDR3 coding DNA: TGCGCCAGCAGCTTGCGGGGTATGAACACTGAAGCTTTCTTT.